The 13 T cell receptor beta chains below all came from one sample that was sequenced in a study of cytomegalovirus exposure and HLA in healthy donors. The PCR contained 60 Vbeta and 13 Jbeta primers. Using immunoSEQ multiplex PCR, the repertoire was profiled, and TCRdb retains in-frame clones only, with some absent. The repertoire holds just over 85,000 clones, with about 70% as singletons. Sequences were obtained from PBMCs. The receptors were sampled from a man aged 40-49 years in good health and CMV-seronegative.

The chain uses TRBV29-1 and TRBJ1-2; TRBD1 aligns across 10 bases. The CDR3 spans 14 residues. Germline V CDR1 and CDR2: SQVTM, ANQGSEA. V dropped 3 bases and J dropped 8; count of bases not matched to a gene: 9. The CDR3 coding sequence is TGCAGCGTTGATCCTCCGGGACAGGGGTCCGGCTACACCTTC. It translates to CSVDPPGQGSGYTF.

The genes are TRBV5-5 and TRBJ1-6; D gene uncertain. The germline V and J ends were trimmed by 0 bases and 10 bases, with 11 bases remaining between them. Germline V gene data show CDR1 as SGHKS and CDR2 as YYEKEE (reference sequence). This CDR3 is built from 14 residues. The DNA of the CDR3 is TGTGCCAGCAGCTTGGGGCAGGCGGGCTCACCCCTCCACTTT. It codes for CASSLGQAGSPLHF.

The J gene is TRBJ1-5, the V gene TRBV19; 9 bases are shared with TRBD1. The V gene's germline CDR1 is LNHDA and CDR2 SQIVND (reference sequence). This CDR3 has 16 residues. The J segment lost 2 bases and the V segment lost 7 bases, leaving 9 bases of the junction unmatched. CDR3 nucleotide sequence: TGTGCCAGTACCGCCTGGACAGGGGTACGCAATCAGCCCCAGCATTTT. Translating it yields CASTAWTGVRNQPQHF.

Only one count was recorded for this clone. The V gene is TRBV25-1, the J gene TRBJ2-5, with a possible D match to TRBD1 (7 bases). CDR3 length: 17 residues. Trimming shortened V by 1 base and J by 1 base, and 16 bases separated the two germline ends. In germline, CDR1 is MGHDK, CDR2 SYGVNS. The CDR3 here is CASSEFIRGDPQETQYF. In DNA form, the CDR3 reads TGTGCCAGCAGTGAATTCATCAGGGGGGACCCCCAAGAGACCCAGTACTTC.

V gene TRBV5-1 combines with J gene TRBJ1-2, with 9 bases that match TRBD1. Germline lookup yields CDR1 SGHRS and CDR2 YFSETQ. The J segment lost 8 bases and the V segment lost 1 base, leaving 6 bases of the junction unmatched. This CDR3 has 14 amino acids. The CDR3: CASSLLGQGDGYTF. The CDR3, as DNA: TGCGCCAGCAGCTTGTTGGGACAGGGCGACGGCTACACCTTC.

The chain links TRBV27 to TRBJ2-6; 9 bases are shared with TRBD1. V shed 7 bases, J shed 2 bases, and the junction held 18 bases outside the gene matches. Germline loops: CDR1 MNHEY, CDR2 SMNVEV (reference sequence). CDR3 length equals 20 residues. The chain's CDR3 is CASTPRQGVWSSAGANVLTF. In DNA form, the CDR3 reads TGTGCCAGCACCCCGAGACAGGGGGTATGGTCGTCGGCTGGGGCCAACGTCCTGACTTTC.

This chain connects TRBV5-6 to TRBJ2-1; 9 nucleotides align to TRBD2. Germline CDR1 reads SGHDT; CDR2 reads YYEEEE. The V segment lost 5 bases and the J segment 10 bases; nucleotides outside the gene matches: 13. The CDR3 is 15 residues long. CDR3 sequence: CASRAGVLAGTEQFF. CDR3 DNA sequence: TGTGCCAGCAGAGCAGGGGTGCTAGCGGGGACGGAGCAGTTCTTC.

In DNA, the CDR3 is TGTGCCAGCAGCTCCGGTCTAGAAACCGGGGAGCTGTTTTTT. This codes for CASSSGLETGELFF. The chain carries TRBV7-9 and TRBJ2-2; D gene unclear. The V gene's germline CDR1 is SEHNR and CDR2 FQNEAQ (reference sequence). V was trimmed by 4 bases and J by 5 bases, leaving 11 bases between them. The CDR3 runs 14 residues.

The CDR3 here is CASSDPRGQVTYEQYF. The CDR3, as DNA: TGTGCCAGCAGCGACCCCCGGGGACAGGTAACCTACGAGCAGTACTTC. The chain is built from TRBV9 and TRBJ2-5; 8 nucleotides align to TRBD1. The J call is in doubt because the DNA end fits TRBJ2-7 better. Germline V gives CDR1 SGDLS, CDR2 YYNGEE. This CDR3 has 16 residues.

V is TRBV30 and J is TRBJ1-6; D not resolved. The CDR3 contains 16 residues. CDR1 and CDR2 from the germline V gene are GTSNPN and SVGIG (reference sequence). The germline V and J ends were trimmed by 3 bases and 3 bases, with 15 bases remaining between them. CDR3: CAWRRVRDSYNSPLHF. In DNA form, the CDR3 reads TGTGCCTGGAGGAGGGTCCGAGATAGCTATAATTCACCCCTCCACTTT. The variable domain in full, with the rest retrieved from reference TRBV30 and TRBJ1-6, is SQTIHQWPATLVQPVGSPLSLECTVEGTSNPNLYWYRQAAGRGLQLLFYSVGIGQISSEVPQNLSASRPQDRQFILSSKKLLLSDSGFYLCAWRRVRDSYNSPLHFGNGTRLTVT.

V gene TRBV7-3 combines with J gene TRBJ2-7; TRBD1 aligns across 12 bases. The CDR3 has 14 amino acids. The germline CDR1 and CDR2 sequences are SGHTA and FQGTGA. With 4 bases clipped from V and 5 bases from J, the junction kept 3 bases outside the gene matches. CDR3 nucleotide sequence: TGTGCCAGCAGCTCCGGGACAGGGGGCAACGAGCAGTACTTC. Amino acid sequence: CASSSGTGGNEQYF.

V and J are TRBV7-3 and TRBJ2-3; 10 bases map to TRBD1. Germline CDR1 reads SGHTA; CDR2 reads FQGTGA. The length of the CDR3 is 14 residues. V was pared by 1 base and J by 9 bases, with 4 bases of the junction left unmatched. The CDR3, as DNA: TGTGCCAGCAGCTTAATGACAGGGGGCTCGACGCAGTATTTT. Protein: CASSLMTGGSTQYF.

The V call is TRBV19, the J call TRBJ1-5, with a weak D call TRBD1 (5 bases). Looked up from germline, CDR1 is LNHDA and CDR2 is SQIVND (reference sequence). Trimming left V 4 bases short and J 7 bases short, with 11 bases between. The CDR3 has 13 amino acids. The CDR3 reads CASSSQGGQPQHF. The DNA for the CDR3 is TGTGCCAGTAGTAGTCAGGGTGGACAGCCCCAGCATTTT.